Listed here are 9 T cell receptor beta chains from one sample, sequenced in a study of neoadjuvant nivolumab and ipilimumab in lung cancer. Generated by immunoSEQ multiplex PCR, the TCRdb table keeps only in-frame clones and is missing some. The data contain about 33,000 clones, around 90% of them seen just once; the ten biggest clones take up approximately 2.1%. The sample was peripheral blood, taken after neoadjuvant nivolumab, alone or with ipilimumab, at or shortly before surgery. These receptors were collected from an adult with non-small cell lung cancer.

The genes are TRBV4-1 and TRBJ2-2; D is possibly TRBD2 (6 bases). Trimming cost V 0 bases and J 7 bases, with 15 bases left between them. Germline CDR1 is MGHRA and CDR2 is YSYEKL. CDR3 length: 16 amino acids. CDR3 nucleotides: TGCGCCAGCAGCCAAGAAATTCCGGGAGTGGTCGGGGAGCTGTTTTTT. Protein product: CASSQEIPGVVGELFF.

J is TRBJ1-4 and V is TRBV18; no definite D call. V was pared by 6 bases and J by 7 bases, with 15 bases between. Germline V gives CDR1 KGHSH, CDR2 LQKENI. The CDR3 loop spans 14 amino acids. CDR3 coding DNA: TGTGCCAGCTCCCCTGGACCACCTAGTGAAAAACTGTTTTTT. As protein: CASSPGPPSEKLFF.

V and J are TRBV5-5 and TRBJ1-1, with a possible D match to TRBD1 (5 bases). This CDR3 comprises 13 residues. Trimming cost V 0 bases and J 7 bases, with 10 bases left between them. Germline-derived CDR1 and CDR2 are SGHKS and YYEKEE (reference sequence). The CDR3 coding sequence is TGTGCCAGCAGCTTGGAGAGCCAGGGTGAAGCTTTCTTT. Amino acids: CASSLESQGEAFF.

CDR3 loop: CASSQFMGLNTEAFF. The CDR3 DNA reads as TGTGCCAGCTCCCAGTTTATGGGGTTGAACACTGAAGCTTTCTTT. The chain recombines TRBV18 with TRBJ1-1; D unresolved. CDR1 KGHSH and CDR2 LQKENI come from the germline V gene. V was trimmed by 6 bases and J by 0 bases, leaving 14 bases between them. CDR3 size: 15 residues.

The rearrangement links TRBV11-2 to TRBJ2-3, with 8 positions matching TRBD2. The CDR3 extends over 18 amino acids. After removal of 4 bases from V and 6 bases from J, the junction contained 18 bases not matched to a gene. CDR1 and CDR2 from the germline V gene are SGHAT and FQNNGV. CDR3 sequence (DNA): TGTGCCAGCAGCTCTCGGGGGGCCTGGCAGCGGGAGTTCGATACGCAGTATTTT. Residues: CASSSRGAWQREFDTQYF.

J is TRBJ1-1 and V is TRBV6-5; no firm D call. CDR1 is MNHEY and CDR2 is SVGAGI in the germline V gene. V lost 6 bases, J lost 5 bases, and 13 bases lay in between. The CDR3 totals 13 residues. The CDR3: CASSRRPRTEAFF. The CDR3 DNA sequence: TGTGCCAGCAGCCGTAGACCGAGGACTGAAGCTTTCTTT.

The chain is built from TRBV11-3 and TRBJ1-2; 12 bases line up with TRBD1. The germline V gene encodes CDR1 SGHNT and CDR2 YENEEA. The CDR3 runs 16 residues. V lost 6 bases to trimming and J lost 7 bases; unmatched junction nucleotides: 12. The chain's CDR3 is CASSPHTGQGASGYTF. CDR3 DNA sequence: TGTGCCAGCAGTCCACATACGGGACAGGGGGCGAGTGGCTACACCTTC.

The chain has TRBV5-1 and TRBJ2-7; D may be TRBD1 or TRBD2 (5 bases each). Germline V gives CDR1 SGHRS, CDR2 YFSETQ. The V end lost 0 bases, the J end lost 3 bases, and 10 bases lay between the germline ends. The CDR3 runs to 14 residues. CDR3 sequence reads: CASSLDPGSYEQYF. DNA for the CDR3: TGCGCCAGCAGCTTGGATCCAGGGAGCTACGAGCAGTACTTC.

V is TRBV4-1 and J is TRBJ2-3; unclear D gene. The CDR3 is made up of 15 amino acids. The germline V gene encodes CDR1 MGHRA and CDR2 YSYEKL. V was trimmed by 4 bases and J by 2 bases, leaving 13 bases between them. Here the CDR3 reads CASSRGDLYTDTQYF. Written as DNA, the CDR3 is TGCGCCAGCAGCCGCGGAGACTTATACACAGATACGCAGTATTTT.